A single sample is the source of the 9 T cell receptor beta chains below, sequenced in a study. One entry per CDR3 protein results from TCRdb running MiXCR on the 5' RACE reads. This table holds 40,000 to 65,000 distinct CDR3 sequences, almost 25% found once. Material: tumor-infiltrating naive CD4+ T cells sorted from the breast tumor. Subset meaning: naive CD4+ T cells, CD4+CD45RA+CD25-. The origin of the receptors is a female donor with breast cancer.

This clonotype has only a few counts. This chain connects TRBV7-9 to TRBJ1-6; TRBD1 might be the D (6 bases). Germline CDR1 reads SEHNR; CDR2 reads FQNEAQ (reference sequence). V was clipped by 5 bases and J by 7 bases, with 15 bases between them. The CDR3 consists of 15 residues. The chain's CDR3 is CASSQGQGTNSPLHF. CDR3 coding DNA: TGTGCCAGCAGCCAAGGGCAGGGGACCAATTCACCCCTCCACTTT.

This clonotype was observed a handful of times. This may stem from a read error, because a much larger clone lies one nucleotide away. V is TRBV6-2 or TRBV6-3 and J is TRBJ2-5; possibly TRBD2 for D (5 bases). CDR1 and CDR2 (germline): MNHEY, SVGEGT. The CDR3 totals 17 residues. Trimming left V 4 bases short and J 1 base short, with 19 bases between. For the CDR3, the DNA is TGTGCCAGCAGTTCGCACTTAGGAAGAGGGTGCCAAGAGACCCAGTACTTC. This encodes CASSSHLGRGCQETQYF.

This chain uses TRBV29-1 with TRBJ2-1; D remains ambiguous. Germline V lookup: CDR1 SQVTM, CDR2 ANQGSEA. Trimming took off 5 bases at V and 3 bases at J, with 5 bases between the two ends. The CDR3 loop spans 11 amino acids. The chain's CDR3 is CSVSNYNEQFF. The CDR3 DNA reads TGCAGCGTTTCAAACTACAATGAGCAGTTCTTC.

J is TRBJ2-7 and V is TRBV5-1; unclear D gene. Germline loops: CDR1 SGHRS, CDR2 YFSETQ. V gave up 3 bases and J gave up 4 bases, with 8 bases separating them. The CDR3 is 12 amino acids. In DNA form, the CDR3 reads TGCGCCAGCAGCTACGAATCGTACGAGCAGTACTTC. Its translation is CASSYESYEQYF.

This clonotype occurred once. A much larger clone lies a single base off, so this may be a read error. The conserved final phenylalanine or tryptophan is absent from the CDR3, which likely points to a read error. This chain uses TRBV6-2 or TRBV6-3 with TRBJ2-3, with D perhaps TRBD1 (6 bases). CDR3 length: 14 residues. Trimming cost V 2 bases and J 3 bases, with 9 bases left between them. CDR1 is MNHEY, CDR2 SVGEGT, per germline. The CDR3 sequence is CASSYGQKTDTQYL. The CDR3 DNA is TGTGCCAGCAGTTACGGACAGAAGACAGATACGCAGTATCTT.

This clonotype was seen a few times. The J gene is TRBJ2-7, the V gene TRBV6-1; D gene ambiguous. The V end lost 4 bases, the J end lost 5 bases, and 6 bases lay between the germline ends. The germline V gene has CDR1 MNHNS and CDR2 SASEGT. The CDR3 is made up of 11 amino acids. The CDR3 is CASSGRDEQYF. CDR3 DNA: TGTGCCAGCAGTGGACGGGACGAGCAGTACTTC.

The chain employs TRBV10-3 and TRBJ1-1; no clear D gene. CDR3 length: 12 residues. V was cut by 5 bases and J by 5 bases, with 9 bases left in between. Germline V CDR1 and CDR2: ENHRY, SYGVKD. For the CDR3, the DNA is TGTGCCATCAGTAGATCAGGAACTGAAGCTTTCTTT. This encodes CAISRSGTEAFF.

This clonotype was counted between two and nine times. The J gene is TRBJ1-6, the V gene TRBV28, with a tentative D call TRBD1 (6 bases). V was pared by 6 bases and J by 0 bases, with 12 bases between. This CDR3 comprises 16 residues. The germline V gene encodes CDR1 MDHEN and CDR2 SYDVKM. The CDR3 DNA sequence: TGTGCCAGCAGCAGGACAGCGAGCTCCTATAATTCACCCCTCCACTTT. Translated: CASSRTASSYNSPLHF.

The J gene is TRBJ2-1, the V gene TRBV20-1, with TRBD2 matching 8 bases. The CDR3 runs 16 residues. V gave up 3 bases and J gave up 7 bases; unmatched junction bases: 14. Per germline, CDR1 DFQATT and CDR2 SNEGSKA (reference sequence). The CDR3 DNA reads as TGCAGTGCTAGCGGGAGGGCCCGTCTGGGTGGGAATGAGCAGTTCTTC. Translated: CSASGRARLGGNEQFF.